The T cell receptor beta chain described here comes from a study of T-cell memory formation after mild COVID-19. Findings and limits, study-wide: The appearance of some responding clones in pre-infection memory suggested that cross-reactive memory joined.

The CDR3 extends over 14 amino acids. The V and J ends lost 0 bases and 3 bases respectively, with 8 bases between them. This clonotype came up many times. The antigen is undetermined. 5'RACE primed at constant segments yielded TCR alpha and TCR beta cDNA libraries bearing sample barcodes and UMIs. TCRdb re-analysed the 5' RACE reads in MiXCR, keeping a single row per CDR3 protein. This sample yields about 27,000 distinct CDR3 sequences, of which about 16% are seen a single time; over 1.1% belongs to the top ten. The sequence was obtained from an adult who had mild COVID-19 (a few samples of this study predate the infection). Cell type and time point are not known. The sequenced sample was PBMCs or a T cell subset sorted from them (not recorded which). This chain connects TRBV12-3 or TRBV12-4 to TRBJ1-1; the D gene is possibly TRBD1 (5 bases). The CDR3 loop is CASSLAGGDTEAFF. The DNA for the CDR3 is TGTGCCAGCAGTTTAGCGGGGGGAGACACTGAAGCTTTCTTT.